The rows below give T cell receptor beta chains drawn from one sample of a study of blood T cells in healthy people across ages. TCRdb re-called the 5' RACE reads through MiXCR, storing one row per CDR3 protein. The sample has about 780,000 distinct CDR3 sequences; about a quarter are singletons. These sequences were also reported in another study, on T cells of mothers and their children.

Sequenced: blood. These receptors were collected from a boy between 5 and 17 years old in good health. The CDR3 runs from the conserved cysteine through the conserved F or W. Fields, in order: clone size, V gene, D gene, J gene, CDR3 protein, CDR3 DNA. D genes are given only for firm matches. Rows may omit the clone size; those that give it use once, few, many or a size class.

>few|TRBV9|NA|TRBJ2-1
CASSPSDSHEQFF
TGTGCCAGCAGCCCCAGTGATAGTCATGAGCAGTTCTTC
>NA|TRBV5-1|NA|TRBJ1-2
CASSLFGEKLLASAYTF
TGCGCCAGCAGCTTGTTCGGAGAGAAACTCCTCGCTTCGGCTTACACCTTC
>NA|TRBV6-2/TRBV6-3|NA|TRBJ1-2
CASSYSTSYYGYTF
TGTGCCAGCAGTTACTCGACCAGTTACTATGGCTACACCTTC
>NA|TRBV7-9|NA|TRBJ2-7
CASSLDWSHEQYF
TGTGCCAGCAGCCTGGACTGGAGCCACGAGCAGTACTTC
>few|TRBV2|TRBD1|TRBJ1-1
CAVLTGKVAEAFF
TGTGCCGTTCTGACAGGGAAGGTGGCTGAAGCTTTCTTT
>NA|TRBV7-2|TRBD1|TRBJ1-5
CAGATGTNHPQHF
TGTGCCGGGGCGACAGGGACCAATCATCCCCAGCATTTT
>NA|TRBV18|TRBD1|TRBJ1-1
CASSPLDRGGTEAFF
TGTGCCAGCTCACCCCTCGACAGGGGAGGCACTGAAGCTTTCTTT
>few|TRBV6-1|NA|TRBJ1-4
CASSEKGSGNEKLFF
TGTGCCAGCAGTGAAAAAGGGAGTGGTAATGAAAAACTGTTTTTT
>NA|TRBV6-6|NA|TRBJ2-3
CASSSRGLSTDTQYF
TGTGCCAGCAGTTCTCGGGGCCTGAGCACAGATACGCAGTATTTT
>NA|TRBV29-1|NA|TRBJ1-1
CSVEAQGLNTEAFF
TGCAGCGTTGAAGCCCAAGGACTGAACACTGAAGCTTTCTTT
>few|TRBV2|TRBD2|TRBJ2-1
CASKGTSAYNEQFF
TGTGCCAGCAAAGGGACTAGCGCCTACAATGAGCAGTTCTTC
>NA|TRBV6-1|NA|TRBJ2-5
CASRTGIQRETQYF
TGTGCCAGCAGAACCGGGATCCAGCGGGAGACCCAGTACTTC
>few|TRBV11-2|TRBD1|TRBJ2-7
CASSHGRDRGREQYF
TGTGCCAGCAGCCATGGCCGGGACAGGGGGCGCGAGCAGTACTTC
>NA|TRBV16|TRBD1|TRBJ2-4
CASSQSDRAKNIQYF
TGTGCCAGCAGCCAATCGGACAGGGCCAAAAACATTCAGTACTTC
>few|TRBV7-3|NA|TRBJ2-1
CASSLLGKGDEQFF
TGTGCCAGCAGCTTATTAGGGAAAGGGGATGAGCAGTTCTTC
>NA|TRBV24-1|NA|TRBJ2-1
CATSDHTGINEQFF
TGTGCCACCAGTGATCATACGGGGATCAATGAGCAGTTCTTC
>NA|TRBV6-6|TRBD1|TRBJ1-1
CASSYYDRDTEAFF
TGTGCCAGCAGTTACTACGACAGGGACACTGAAGCTTTCTTT
>few|TRBV28|TRBD2|TRBJ2-5
CASSPGLAGPPETQYF
TGTGCCAGCAGCCCAGGACTAGCGGGCCCCCCGGAGACCCAGTACTTC
>NA|TRBV12-3/TRBV12-4|TRBD2|TRBJ2-1
CASTLLGLAGTNSYNEQFF
TGTGCCAGCACCCTTCTCGGACTAGCGGGGACCAACTCCTACAATGAGCAGTTCTTC
>few|TRBV29-1|TRBD2|TRBJ2-5
CSVGEKAGPQETQYF
TGCAGCGTTGGGGAGAAAGCGGGGCCCCAAGAGACCCAGTACTTC
>NA|TRBV3-1|TRBD1|TRBJ1-4
CASSPTGAIPEKLFF
TGTGCCAGCAGCCCTACAGGGGCGATACCTGAAAAACTGTTTTTT
>few|TRBV5-1|TRBD2|TRBJ2-1
CASSSTSGGLKLYF
TGCGCCAGCAGCTCAACTAGCGGGGGGCTGAAACTGTACTTC
>few|TRBV28|TRBD2|TRBJ2-1
CASRRRGGANEQFF
TGTGCCAGCAGACGGCGCGGGGGGGCCAATGAGCAGTTCTTC
>NA|TRBV15|NA|TRBJ1-5
CATSRGGVSNQPQHF
TGTGCCACCAGCAGAGGAGGGGTTAGCAATCAGCCCCAGCATTTT
>NA|TRBV7-9|NA|TRBJ2-1
CASSLPWPYNEQFF
TGTGCCAGCAGCCTCCCTTGGCCCTACAATGAGCAGTTCTTC
>few|TRBV7-6|TRBD2|TRBJ2-1
CASSIGLAGYNEQFF
TGTGCCAGCAGCATAGGACTAGCGGGGTACAATGAGCAGTTCTTC
>NA|TRBV5-1|TRBD2|TRBJ2-3
CASSAGTSGGSISTDTQYF
TGCGCCAGCAGCGCCGGGACTAGCGGGGGCTCTATTAGCACAGATACGCAGTATTTT
>few|TRBV29-1|NA|TRBJ2-4
CSVTSGVNIQYF
TGCAGCGTCACTAGTGGGGTAAACATCCAGTACTTC
>NA|TRBV6-1|NA|TRBJ2-5
CASSPARGQQETQYF
TGTGCCAGCAGCCCAGCCCGAGGTCAGCAAGAGACCCAGTACTTC
>few|TRBV5-1|TRBD1|TRBJ1-3
CASSPGTGTGNTIYF
TGCGCCAGCAGCCCCGGGACAGGGACTGGAAACACCATATATTTT
>many|TRBV28|TRBD2|TRBJ2-5
CASSFGGGLQETQYF
TGCGCCAGCAGCTTCGGCGGGGGGCTCCAAGAGACCCAGTACTTC
>few|TRBV18|NA|TRBJ1-6
CASSDGYNSPLHF
TGTGCCAGCTCCGACGGTTATAATTCACCCCTCCACTTT
>NA|TRBV9|NA|TRBJ1-2
CASSVLSGTTNYGYTF
TGTGCCAGCAGCGTACTATCCGGGACGACTAACTATGGCTACACCTTC